This T cell receptor (beta chain) was captured by sequencing in a study of OX40 agonist ivuxolimab in advanced cancers. The CDR3 runs to 14 residues. Germline V gene lookup returns CDR1 LNHDA and CDR2 SQIVND (reference sequence). V shed 8 bases and J 0 bases; nucleotides not matched to a gene: 3. Study-level findings and limits: Mean expanded clone counts were higher in CD8+ than CD4+ T cells. CD4+ and CD8+ T cells in blood underwent clonal expansion by week 6 at 0.1 to 3.0 mg/kg.

Method: immunoSEQ multiplex PCR; TCRdb's copy keeps in-frame clones and lacks some. The sample carries roughly 40,000 clones, 70% to 90% recorded once. With regard to this clone: The target antigen is unknown.

Sequences were derived from CD4+ or CD8+ T cells sorted from blood, sampled in a trial of the OX40 agonist ivuxolimab. The rearrangement links TRBV19 to TRBJ2-4, with TRBD1 identical over 8 bases. The origin of this receptor is an adult with an advanced solid tumor such as melanoma, head and neck, liver or kidney cancer. The CDR3 protein is CASQDRGAKNIQYF. The CDR3 DNA is TGTGCCAGTCAAGACAGGGGAGCCAAAAACATTCAGTACTTC.